One sample yielded the 13 T cell receptor beta chains listed below, sequenced in a study of cytotoxic CD8 clonotypes in ibrutinib-treated CLL. The data were produced by immunoSEQ multiplex PCR, yet TCRdb's version contains in-frame clones alone and is incomplete. In the table there are around 310,000 clones, about 77% of which are singletons. The source material was PBMCs, sampled before ibrutinib treatment. Every receptor here comes from a human donor with chronic lymphocytic leukemia.

The V call is TRBV4-2, the J call TRBJ1-4; 8 bases map to TRBD1. Germline CDR1 reads LGHNA; CDR2 reads YNFKEQ. The CDR3 sequence is 16 residues long. J was trimmed by 0 bases and V by 4 bases; bases with no gene match: 4. The CDR3 spells CASSLGQGPTNEKLFF. CDR3 in DNA: TGTGCCAGCAGCCTCGGACAGGGCCCAACTAATGAAAAACTGTTTTTT.

This rearrangement joins TRBV29-1 to TRBJ2-3; TRBD1 agrees at 10 bases. V was pared by 6 bases and J by 2 bases, with 5 bases of the junction left unmatched. In germline, CDR1 is SQVTM, CDR2 ANQGSEA. CDR3 size: 14 residues. CDR3 sequence (DNA): TGCAGCGTGAAGGGACAGGGGTACACAGATACGCAGTATTTT. Its protein product is CSVKGQGYTDTQYF.

The chain recombines TRBV16 with TRBJ2-7; the D gene is possibly TRBD2 (6 bases). Per germline, CDR1 KGHSY and CDR2 FQNENV. Between the trimmed V and J ends, which lost 4 bases and 4 bases, there was a span of 20 bases. The CDR3 totals 16 residues. CDR3: CASSPTISGVTYEQYF. In DNA, the CDR3 is TGTGCCAGCAGCCCGACAATTTCGGGAGTAACGTACGAGCAGTACTTC. The complete variable domain, with remaining parts taken from reference TRBV16 and TRBJ2-7, reads GEEVAQTPKHLVRGEGQKAKLYCAPIKGHSYVFWYQQVLKNEFKFLISFQNENVFDETGMPKERFSAKCLPNSPCSLEIQATKLEDSAVYFCASSPTISGVTYEQYFGPGTRLTVT.

The J gene is TRBJ2-7, the V gene TRBV28; D gene uncertain. Trimming left V 1 base short and J 1 base short, with 5 bases between. CDR1 MDHEN and CDR2 SYDVKM come from the germline V gene. This CDR3 region has 13 residues. CDR3 DNA: TGTGCCAGCAGTTTATTCGGTTCCTACGAGCAGTACTTC. This encodes CASSLFGSYEQYF.

The rearrangement links TRBV2 to TRBJ1-1; unclear D gene. CDR3 size: 15 residues. Germline lookup yields CDR1 SNHLY and CDR2 FYNNEI. V was pared by 2 bases and J by 0 bases, with 10 bases between. CDR3 sequence (DNA): TGTGCCAGCAGTGAATTACCAGGAATGAACACTGAAGCTTTCTTT. It translates to CASSELPGMNTEAFF.

The rearrangement links TRBV18 to TRBJ1-5; D is unclear. The CDR3 loop spans 15 amino acids. V was clipped by 4 bases and J by 1 base, with 11 bases between them. CDR1 KGHSH and CDR2 LQKENI come from the germline V gene. DNA of the CDR3: TGTGCCAGCTCACTGGACGTAACGAGCAATCAGCCCCAGCATTTT. Encoded protein: CASSLDVTSNQPQHF.

The chain combines TRBV5-4 with TRBJ2-7; a weak D match, TRBD2 (7 bases). CDR3 length: 16 amino acids. Trimming cost V 0 bases and J 3 bases, with 16 bases left between them. Germline V gives CDR1 SGHNT, CDR2 YYREEE (reference sequence). The CDR3 coding sequence is TGTGCCAGCAGCTTGGATCGTCGGGGGGCGGGCTACGAGCAGTACTTC. Translation gives CASSLDRRGAGYEQYF.

The chain combines TRBV7-2 with TRBJ1-4; a weak D match, TRBD1 (5 bases). Trimming took off 4 bases at V and 0 bases at J, with 18 bases between the two ends. The CDR3 sequence is 18 residues long. Germline loops: CDR1 SGHTA, CDR2 FQGNSA. The CDR3 DNA sequence: TGTGCCAGCAGCTCACCCGCCCACGGGGGGGCAACTAATGAAAAACTGTTTTTT. Its translation is CASSSPAHGGATNEKLFF.

This chain connects TRBV18 to TRBJ2-3; 10 bases align to TRBD2. Looked up from germline, CDR1 is KGHSH and CDR2 is LQKENI. Trimming removed 3 bases from V and 6 bases from J; junction bases left unmatched: 9. The CDR3 has 16 amino acids. In nucleotides, the CDR3 is TGTGCCAGCTCACCCGGGCTAGCGGGAGTCAGTGATACGCAGTATTTT. This encodes CASSPGLAGVSDTQYF.

The chain links TRBV7-2 to TRBJ1-2, with D uncertain. The V gene's germline CDR1 is SGHTA and CDR2 FQGNSA. CDR3 length: 15 residues. Trimming took off 3 bases at V and 1 base at J, with 12 bases between the two ends. This chain's CDR3 is CASSFRVGHNYGYTF. In nucleotides, the CDR3 is TGTGCCAGCAGCTTTCGAGTCGGCCATAACTATGGCTACACCTTC.

The gene calls are TRBV4-1 and TRBJ2-7; TRBD1 matches 9 bases. The CDR3 has 15 amino acids. CDR1 and CDR2 from the germline V gene are MGHRA and YSYEKL. The trim removed 0 bases at V and 3 bases at J, leaving 3 bases unmatched. The CDR3: CASSQDRQGDYEQYF. The CDR3 region has the DNA TGCGCCAGCAGCCAAGATAGACAGGGGGACTACGAGCAGTACTTC.

This clone turned up a few times. V is TRBV2 and J is TRBJ2-5; D is undetermined. This CDR3 has 12 amino acids. CDR1 is SNHLY and CDR2 is FYNNEI in the germline V gene. V dropped 2 bases and J dropped 5 bases, with 6 bases sitting between them. CDR3 coding DNA: TGTGCCAGCAGTGAATCGGCCGAGACCCAGTACTTC. Translation: CASSESAETQYF.

This clone turned up a few times. The J gene is TRBJ1-3, the V gene TRBV10-1, with D perhaps matching TRBD1 (5 bases). The CDR3 runs to 16 residues. V dropped 2 bases and J dropped 2 bases, with 13 bases sitting between them. Per the germline V gene, CDR1 is WNHNN and CDR2 is SYGVQD (reference sequence). The CDR3 region has the DNA TGCGCCAGCAGTGAGGTCCGCCAGGGCCCTGGAAACACCATATATTTT. It codes for CASSEVRQGPGNTIYF.